The 28 T cell receptor beta chains below all came from one sample that was sequenced in a study of response to subunit inactivated influenza vaccine. TCRdb re-analysed the RT-PCR reads in MiXCR, keeping a single row per CDR3 protein. The sample shows 860,000 or so distinct CDR3 sequences, approximately 22% of them seen only once. The sequencing used PBMCs from blood, collected 5 days after vaccination. All receptors derive from a man aged 45-65 years who received an inactivated influenza vaccine.

The genes are TRBV7-9 and TRBJ1-5, with D possibly being TRBD1 (5 bases). Germline V CDR1 and CDR2: SEHNR, FQNEAQ (reference sequence). The CDR3 sequence is 14 residues long. V was shortened by 3 bases and J by 9 bases, with 15 bases between the two germline ends. CDR3 coding DNA: TGTGCCAGCAGCTTCTCGTCAGGGAATGGGCCCCAGCATTTT. Translated: CASSFSSGNGPQHF.

This chain links TRBV5-1 with TRBJ2-1, with 9 bases that match TRBD1. The J segment lost 10 bases and the V segment lost 4 bases, leaving 9 bases of the junction unmatched. The CDR3 contains 14 residues. Germline CDR1 SGHRS, CDR2 YFSETQ. The CDR3 DNA sequence: TGCGCCAGCAGCCCGCCGGGACAGGGCTGGGAGCAGTTCTTC. This encodes CASSPPGQGWEQFF.

The V and J genes are TRBV7-8 and TRBJ2-1; D uncertain. The ends were cut back, 6 bases at V and 5 bases at J, with 17 bases in the middle. There are 15 residues in the CDR3. CDR1 and CDR2 (germline): SGHVS, FQNEAQ. The CDR3 nucleotides are TGTGCCAGCAGGCGTGGATTCCTTAGCCACAATGAGCAGTTCTTC. This gives the protein CASRRGFLSHNEQFF.

The chain combines TRBV20-1 with TRBJ2-1, with 10 bases lining up with TRBD1. Trimming removed 3 bases from V and 3 bases from J; junction bases left unmatched: 5. From germline, CDR1 is DFQATT and CDR2 SNEGSKA (reference sequence). The CDR3 has 15 residues. The CDR3 region has the DNA TGCAGTGCTAGTACCGGACAGGGGGGCTACAATGAGCAGTTCTTC. It is translated as CSASTGQGGYNEQFF.

The chain couples TRBV24-1 to TRBJ1-1; D is possibly TRBD1 (5 bases). Per germline, CDR1 KGHDR and CDR2 SFDVKD. There are 14 residues in the CDR3. The V and J ends lost 4 bases and 5 bases respectively, with 13 bases between them. CDR3 region: CATSETGDVTEAFF. The DNA for the CDR3 is TGTGCCACCAGTGAAACCGGGGACGTGACTGAAGCTTTCTTT.

A few counts support this clonotype. At one end the junction does not follow the germline gene, possibly because of a read error. The rearrangement links TRBV20-1 to TRBJ2-1; no clear D gene. Per the germline V gene, CDR1 is DFQATT and CDR2 is SNEGSKA (reference sequence). The CDR3 runs to 13 residues. The CDR3 bases are TGCAGTGCTAGTTCCCAGTACTACAATGAACAGTTCTTC. Amino acid sequence: CSASSQYYNEQFF.

J is TRBJ1-2 and V is TRBV5-1, with 9 nucleotides matching TRBD1. The CDR3 has 14 amino acids. The germline V gene encodes CDR1 SGHRS and CDR2 YFSETQ. V lost 2 bases, J lost 5 bases, and 4 bases stayed unmatched. The CDR3 nucleotides are TGCGCCAGCAGCTTAGCACAGGGGGCGTATGGCTACACCTTC. It is translated as CASSLAQGAYGYTF.

This chain links TRBV6-1 with TRBJ2-3; 10 bases match TRBD1. The germline CDR1 and CDR2 sequences are MNHNS and SASEGT. V lost 6 bases, J lost 4 bases, and 7 bases stayed unmatched. The CDR3 extends over 15 amino acids. The CDR3 nucleotides read TGTGCCAGCAGAACCGGGACAGGGGTTGCAGATACGCAGTATTTT. Its translation: CASRTGTGVADTQYF.

The chain has TRBV4-1 and TRBJ2-1, with a tentative D call TRBD2 (5 bases). Trimming took 3 bases from V and 9 from J, leaving 15 bases between them. From germline, CDR1 is MGHRA and CDR2 YSYEKL. The CDR3 length is 14 residues. The CDR3 region has the DNA TGCGCCAGCAGCCACTTGGCTACCGAGGGTGAGCAGTTCTTC. Amino acid sequence: CASSHLATEGEQFF.

Note on this clonotype: Sequence at one end of the junction differs from germline and may be a read error. The V and J genes are TRBV15 and TRBJ2-3; weak D call: TRBD2 (6 bases). The germline V gene has CDR1 LNHNV and CDR2 YYDKDF (reference sequence). The CDR3 covers 16 residues. CDR3 in DNA: TGTGCCACCAGAAGAGATTTGGGGGGTCTCACAGATACGCAGTATTTT. Its protein is CATRRDLGGLTDTQYF.

Many counts were recorded for this clonotype. This chain joins TRBV7-9 and TRBJ2-5; D unresolved. CDR3 length: 13 residues. Germline V lookup: CDR1 SEHNR, CDR2 FQNEAQ (reference sequence). V lost 4 bases to trimming and J lost 3 bases, with 9 bases between them. CDR3 nucleotide sequence: TGTGCCAGCAGCTCTTACTCAAAAGAGACCCAGTACTTC. This translates into CASSSYSKETQYF.

The chain carries TRBV30 and TRBJ2-7, with D tentatively TRBD2 (6 bases). With 0 bases removed from V and 3 bases from J, the gap between germline ends came to 12 bases. From germline, CDR1 is GTSNPN and CDR2 SVGIG (reference sequence). The CDR3 consists of 14 residues. This CDR3 reads CAWSVVGGSYEQYF. The CDR3 DNA is TGTGCCTGGAGTGTAGTGGGAGGAAGCTACGAGCAGTACTTC.

Details on this clonotype: The junction departs from the called germline gene at one end, perhaps through a read error. The CDR3 here is CGSSFWGQGAREQYF. Here the CDR3 DNA reads TGTGGCAGCAGCTTTTGGGGACAGGGGGCACGAGAGCAGTACTTC. The gene calls are TRBV3-1 and TRBJ2-7, with 12 bases lining up with TRBD1. The CDR3 runs to 15 residues. Germline CDR1 LGHDT, CDR2 YNNKEL (reference sequence).

This clonotype was seen a handful of times. The chain uses TRBV27 and TRBJ2-1, with TRBD2 matching 7 bases. The CDR3 consists of 15 residues. V was pared by 6 bases and J by 2 bases, with 7 bases of the junction left unmatched. Germline V CDR1 and CDR2: MNHEY, SMNVEV (reference sequence). The CDR3 DNA reads TGTGCCAGCAGGACTAGCACGACGGCCTACAATGAGCAGTTCTTC. It specifies CASRTSTTAYNEQFF.

This clonotype was found many times. V and J are TRBV12-3 or TRBV12-4 and TRBJ2-1; a possible D gene is TRBD1 (6 bases). The CDR3 is 14 amino acids. V was clipped by 1 base and J by 9 bases, with 13 bases between them. Written as DNA, the CDR3 is TGTGCCAGCAGTTTAGTGACGACAGGATCTGAGCAGTTCTTC. Amino acid sequence: CASSLVTTGSEQFF.

A few counts support this clonotype. The chain uses TRBV4-1 and TRBJ1-6; D possibly corresponds to TRBD1 (6 bases). Germline V CDR1 and CDR2: MGHRA, YSYEKL. The CDR3 is 15 amino acids. V was cut by 0 bases and J by 9 bases, with 12 bases left in between. As DNA, the CDR3 is TGCGCCAGCAGCCAAGAAGGCAGGGGAAGTTCACCCCTCCACTTT. Its translation is CASSQEGRGSSPLHF.

Concerning this clonotype itself: It is likely a read error, because the conserved phenylalanine at the end of the CDR3 is missing. This rearrangement joins TRBV29-1 to TRBJ2-1; 13 bases match TRBD2. The junction had 7 bases not matched to a gene; V was cut back by 0 bases and J by 8 bases. Germline lookup yields CDR1 SQVTM and CDR2 ANQGSEA. The CDR3 consists of 16 residues. This CDR3 reads CSVEDSTSGRYDEQFI. In nucleotides, the CDR3 is TGCAGCGTTGAAGATTCGACTAGCGGGAGGTACGATGAGCAGTTCATC.

The genes are TRBV20-1 and TRBJ2-1, with TRBD2 matching over 9 bases. In germline, CDR1 is DFQATT, CDR2 SNEGSKA (reference sequence). The CDR3 has 17 residues. CDR3: CSTGPPGTSSFYNEQFF. CDR3 in DNA: TGCAGCACCGGACCGCCTGGGACTAGCAGTTTCTACAATGAGCAGTTCTTC.

Ten or more counts support this clonotype. The genes are TRBV5-1 and TRBJ1-1; 7 bases fit TRBD1. This CDR3 is built from 14 residues. Germline V gene lookup returns CDR1 SGHRS and CDR2 YFSETQ. With V trimmed by 4 bases and J by 2 bases, 5 bases remained unmatched. CDR3 sequence: CASSAGQQNTEAFF. In nucleotides, the CDR3 is TGCGCCAGCAGCGCGGGACAGCAAAACACTGAAGCTTTCTTT.

The V call is TRBV12-3 or TRBV12-4, the J call TRBJ2-7; a weak D match, TRBD2 (6 bases). CDR3 length: 14 residues. V shed 8 bases and J shed 0 bases, with 14 bases lying between them. As DNA, the CDR3 is TGTGCCAGCCAGTCGCGGGAAAACTCCTACGAGCAGTACTTC. It is translated as CASQSRENSYEQYF.

This clonotype was detected only a few times. The chain uses TRBV7-2 and TRBJ2-3; possibly TRBD2 for D (6 bases). V dropped 5 bases and J dropped 2 bases, with 14 bases sitting between them. The CDR3 spans 15 residues. Germline V lookup: CDR1 SGHTA, CDR2 FQGNSA. DNA for the CDR3: TGTGCCAGCAGCCCGACCGGGAGACCCACAGATACGCAGTATTTT. Translating gives CASSPTGRPTDTQYF.

This clonotype came up many times. Written as DNA, the CDR3 is TGCAGCGTTGACGGGACTAGCGGACGTCCTGAGACCCAGTACTTC. This sequence encodes CSVDGTSGRPETQYF. The V and J genes are TRBV29-1 and TRBJ2-5, with 11 positions matching TRBD2. Trimming cost V 3 bases and J 5 bases; bases outside gene matches: 8. CDR3 size: 15 residues. CDR1 is SQVTM, CDR2 ANQGSEA, per germline.

This clonotype was seen a few times. The V and J genes are TRBV20-1 and TRBJ1-1; TRBD1 is a possible D gene (6 bases). Trimming pared 0 bases from V and 10 bases from J, leaving 18 bases between. This CDR3 contains 14 residues. The germline V gene has CDR1 DFQATT and CDR2 SNEGSKA (reference sequence). The CDR3: CSARDQTGRPGAFF. Here the CDR3 DNA reads TGCAGTGCTAGAGATCAGACAGGACGACCCGGAGCTTTCTTT.

This clonotype turned up a few times. The V gene is TRBV20-1, the J gene TRBJ1-1; 10 positions match TRBD1. The CDR3 runs 12 residues. Trimming cost V 5 bases and J 8 bases; bases outside gene matches: 5. Per the germline V gene, CDR1 is DFQATT and CDR2 is SNEGSKA (reference sequence). CDR3 region: CSAPGQGIEAFF. CDR3 coding DNA: TGCAGTGCTCCGGGACAGGGGATAGAAGCTTTCTTT.

The genes are TRBV20-1 and TRBJ2-1, with 7 bases aligning to TRBD2. Germline loops: CDR1 DFQATT, CDR2 SNEGSKA (reference sequence). Trimming removed 0 bases from V and 0 bases from J; junction bases left unmatched: 11. This CDR3 contains 18 residues. The CDR3 DNA follows: TGCAGTGCTAGAGATCGGATTAAGCGGGGAAGCTCCTACAATGAGCAGTTCTTC. It specifies CSARDRIKRGSSYNEQFF.

This clonotype was seen only a few times. The chain recombines TRBV4-1 with TRBJ2-1; TRBD1 is a possible D gene (6 bases). From germline, CDR1 is MGHRA and CDR2 YSYEKL. V was clipped by 3 bases and J by 4 bases, with 16 bases between them. The CDR3 has 16 amino acids. As DNA, the CDR3 is TGCGCCAGCAGCCAGAGAACCGGGACACCGTACAATGAGCAGTTCTTC. Protein product: CASSQRTGTPYNEQFF.

CDR3 protein: CSVRQGTGNTGELFF. In nucleotides, the CDR3 is TGCAGCGTCCGCCAAGGGACAGGGAACACCGGGGAGCTGTTTTTT. The rearrangement joins TRBV29-1 to TRBJ2-2; 8 bases fit TRBD1. The germline CDR1 and CDR2 sequences are SQVTM and ANQGSEA. The CDR3 contains 15 residues. With V trimmed by 6 bases and J by 1 base, 7 bases remained unmatched.

This chain links TRBV12-3 or TRBV12-4 with TRBJ1-6; no firm D call. V was shortened by 3 bases and J by 10 bases, with 13 bases between the two germline ends. The length of the CDR3 is 14 residues. The chain's CDR3 is CASSFGQVVSPLHF. The CDR3 DNA sequence: TGTGCCAGCAGTTTTGGGCAGGTTGTCTCACCCCTCCACTTT.